This TCR beta chain appears in the sequencing data of a study of cytomegalovirus exposure and HLA in healthy donors. PCR was performed using 60 Vbeta and 13 Jbeta primers. TCRdb keeps only in-frame clones here, not all; method: immunoSEQ multiplex PCR. The table lists tens of thousands of clones. On this clone: As yet, its antigen is unknown.

Study-level points and caveats: It was reported that the classifier diagnosed cytomegalovirus status with high specificity and sensitivity in both the original and validation cohorts.

The origin of this receptor is a woman aged 25 to 45 in good health and CMV-seropositive. The source material was PBMCs.

The CDR3 here is CASSWGQNFEQYF. CDR3 DNA sequence: TGTGCCAGCAGCTGGGGACAGAACTTCGAGCAGTACTTC. The chain uses TRBV5-8 and TRBJ2-7; 7 nucleotides match TRBD1. The germline V gene has CDR1 SGHTS and CDR2 YDEGEE. V was pared by 3 bases and J by 6 bases, with 6 bases of the junction left unmatched. This CDR3 comprises 13 residues.